Listed below are T cell receptor beta chains from one sample, sequenced in a study of OX40 agonist ivuxolimab in advanced cancers. The table came from immunoSEQ multiplex PCR; TCRdb's copy has only in-frame clones and leaves some out. The sample includes about 25,000 clones, around four fifths of them seen just once. The source was CD4+ or CD8+ T cells sorted from blood, collected in a trial of the OX40 agonist ivuxolimab. The source of these receptors is an adult with an advanced solid tumor such as melanoma, head and neck, liver or kidney cancer. Each CDR3 is given with its conserved first and last residue. Each record gives: clone size, V gene, D gene, J gene, CDR3 DNA, CDR3 protein. A D gene is named only where the DNA matches it firmly. Expanded clones get a size class; other rows say once, few or many, or leave the size out.

size: .; V: TRBV28; D: TRBD1; J: TRBJ2-7; DNA: TGTGCCAGCAGTCCCAAAAGGACAGGGGTTTTCTCCTACGAGCAGTACTTC; CDR3: CASSPKRTGVFSYEQYF
size: .; V: TRBV10-2; D: .; J: TRBJ2-7; DNA: TGCGCCAGCAGTGAGGGTTCTAGCTACGAGCAGTACTTC; CDR3: CASSEGSSYEQYF
size: .; V: TRBV5-8; D: TRBD1; J: TRBJ2-7; DNA: TGTGCCAGCAGCTTGGCAGGGGGCTTTGGTTACGAGCAGTACTTC; CDR3: CASSLAGGFGYEQYF
size: .; V: TRBV7-9; D: .; J: TRBJ2-7; DNA: TGTGCCAGCAGCGCGTCAGGGGTCACGTACGAGCAGTACTTC; CDR3: CASSASGVTYEQYF
size: .; V: TRBV29-1; D: TRBD2; J: TRBJ2-1; DNA: TGCAGCGTTGAAGGTGGTGGGACTAGTCACAATGAGCAGTTCTTC; CDR3: CSVEGGGTSHNEQFF
size: few; V: TRBV15; D: .; J: TRBJ1-5; DNA: TGTGCCACCAGTTCTCACCGGGAAACCAATCAGCCCCAGCATTTT; CDR3: CATSSHRETNQPQHF
size: .; V: TRBV4-3; D: .; J: TRBJ2-5; DNA: TGCGCCAGCAGCCAAGAACGAGGAAACCAAGAGACCCAGTACTTC; CDR3: CASSQERGNQETQYF
size: .; V: TRBV5-1; D: .; J: TRBJ2-7; DNA: TGCGCCAGCAGCTTGGAAGGTGGTACTCTCTACGAGCAGTACTTC; CDR3: CASSLEGGTLYEQYF
size: .; V: TRBV4-3; D: TRBD2; J: TRBJ2-7; DNA: TGCGCCAGCAGCCAAGATACCAGCGGGAGGTTTCAGCAGTACTTC; CDR3: CASSQDTSGRFQQYF
size: few; V: TRBV30; D: .; J: TRBJ1-1; DNA: TGTGCCTGGAATTCGGGAGGGGGCACTGAAGCTTTCTTT; CDR3: CAWNSGGGTEAFF
size: medium-sized; V: TRBV6-1; D: TRBD2; J: TRBJ2-7; DNA: TGTGCCAGCAGCCTGACTAGCGGGGGCCACGAGCAGTACTTC; CDR3: CASSLTSGGHEQYF
size: .; V: TRBV14; D: TRBD1; J: TRBJ1-6; DNA: TGTGCCAGCAGCGACAGGGCCTATAATTCACCCCTCCACTTT; CDR3: CASSDRAYNSPLHF
size: .; V: TRBV4-1; D: .; J: TRBJ1-1; DNA: TGCGCCAGCAGCCAAGCGAGGGGGACTGAAGCTTTCTTT; CDR3: CASSQARGTEAFF
size: .; V: TRBV13; D: .; J: TRBJ1-4; DNA: TGTGCCAGCAGCGCGCGAGAGGGAAGGGATGAAAAACTGTTTTTT; CDR3: CASSAREGRDEKLFF
size: .; V: TRBV27; D: .; J: TRBJ1-2; DNA: TGTGCCAGCAGTTCCCCGACGAGGGCGGACACCTTC; CDR3: CASSSPTRADTF
size: few; V: TRBV13; D: .; J: TRBJ1-1; DNA: TGTGCCAGCAGTTGGCGGGGCAGGACTGAAGCTTTCTTT; CDR3: CASSWRGRTEAFF
size: once; V: TRBV7-8; D: TRBD2; J: TRBJ2-5; DNA: TGTGCCAGCAGCTTGGGGCGGGAGGGTGTAAATTCGGAGACCCAGTACTTC; CDR3: CASSLGREGVNSETQYF
size: .; V: TRBV10-3; D: .; J: TRBJ1-2; DNA: TGTGCCATCGGGGACCTCGATCGCGGCTACACCTTC; CDR3: CAIGDLDRGYTF
size: .; V: TRBV11-2; D: .; J: TRBJ2-1; DNA: TGTGCCAGCAGCCCCGCCAATGAGCAGTTCTTC; CDR3: CASSPANEQFF
size: .; V: TRBV27; D: .; J: TRBJ2-2; DNA: TGTGCCAGCAACTATGCGGGGAACACCGGGGAGCTGTTTTTT; CDR3: CASNYAGNTGELFF